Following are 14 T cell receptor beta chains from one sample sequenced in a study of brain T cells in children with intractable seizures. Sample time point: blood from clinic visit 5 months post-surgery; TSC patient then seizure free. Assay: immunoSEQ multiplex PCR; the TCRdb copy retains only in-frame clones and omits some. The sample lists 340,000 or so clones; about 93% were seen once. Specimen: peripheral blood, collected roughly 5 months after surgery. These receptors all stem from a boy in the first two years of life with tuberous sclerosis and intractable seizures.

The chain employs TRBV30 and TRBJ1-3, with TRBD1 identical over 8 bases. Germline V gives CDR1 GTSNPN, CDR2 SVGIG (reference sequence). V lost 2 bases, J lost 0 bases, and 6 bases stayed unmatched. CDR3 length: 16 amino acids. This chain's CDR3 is CAWSRTGTHSGNTIYF. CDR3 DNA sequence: TGTGCCTGGAGTCGGACAGGGACCCACTCTGGAAACACCATATATTTT.

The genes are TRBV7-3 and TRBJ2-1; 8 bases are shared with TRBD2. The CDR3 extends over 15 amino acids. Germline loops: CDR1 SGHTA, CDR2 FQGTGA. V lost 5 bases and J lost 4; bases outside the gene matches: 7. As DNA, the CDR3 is TGTGCCAGCAGCCCGATAGCGGGGCTTTACAATGAGCAGTTCTTC. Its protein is CASSPIAGLYNEQFF. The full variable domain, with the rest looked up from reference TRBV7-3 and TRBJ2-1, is GAGVSQTPSNKVTEKGKYVELRCDPISGHTALYWYRQSLGQGPEFLIYFQGTGAADDSGLPNDRFFAVRPEGSVSTLKIQRTERGDSAVYLCASSPIAGLYNEQFFGPGTRLTVL.

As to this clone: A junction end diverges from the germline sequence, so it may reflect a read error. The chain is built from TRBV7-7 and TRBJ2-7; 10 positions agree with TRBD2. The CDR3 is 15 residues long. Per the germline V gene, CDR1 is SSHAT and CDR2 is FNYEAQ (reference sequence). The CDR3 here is CASSLASGSSYEQYF. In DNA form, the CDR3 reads TGTGCTAGCAGCTTAGCTAGCGGGAGCTCCTACGAGCAGTACTTC.

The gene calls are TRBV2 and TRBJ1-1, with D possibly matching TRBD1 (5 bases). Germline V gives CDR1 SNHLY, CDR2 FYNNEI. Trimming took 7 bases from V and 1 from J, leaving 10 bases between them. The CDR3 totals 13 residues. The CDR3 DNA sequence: TGTGCCAGCATGGCAGGGCCGAACACTGAAGCTTTCTTT. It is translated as CASMAGPNTEAFF.

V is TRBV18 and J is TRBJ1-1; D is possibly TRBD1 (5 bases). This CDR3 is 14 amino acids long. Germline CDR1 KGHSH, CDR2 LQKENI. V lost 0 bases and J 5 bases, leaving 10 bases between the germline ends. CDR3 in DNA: TGTGCCAGCTCACCACCGCAGGGATTGACTGAAGCTTTCTTT. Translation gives CASSPPQGLTEAFF.

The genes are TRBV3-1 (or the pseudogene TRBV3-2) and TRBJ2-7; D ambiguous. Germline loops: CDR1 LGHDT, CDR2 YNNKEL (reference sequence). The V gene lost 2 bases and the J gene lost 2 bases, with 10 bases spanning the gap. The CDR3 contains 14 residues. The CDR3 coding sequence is TGTGCCAGCAGCCAACACGGGTCGGCCTACGAGCAGTACTTC. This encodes CASSQHGSAYEQYF.

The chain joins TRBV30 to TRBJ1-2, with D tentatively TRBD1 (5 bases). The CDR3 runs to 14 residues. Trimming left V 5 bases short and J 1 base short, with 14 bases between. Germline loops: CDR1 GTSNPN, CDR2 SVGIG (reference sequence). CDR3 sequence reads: CAWARTPNNYGYTF. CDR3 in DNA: TGTGCCTGGGCCCGGACACCCAATAACTATGGCTACACCTTC.

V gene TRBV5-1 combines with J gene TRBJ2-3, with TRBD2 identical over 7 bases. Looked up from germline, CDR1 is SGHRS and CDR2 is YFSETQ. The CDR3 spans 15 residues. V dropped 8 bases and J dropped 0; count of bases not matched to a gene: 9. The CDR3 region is CASKRTSDSTDTQYF. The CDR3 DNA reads TGCGCCAGTAAAAGAACTAGCGACAGCACAGATACGCAGTATTTT.

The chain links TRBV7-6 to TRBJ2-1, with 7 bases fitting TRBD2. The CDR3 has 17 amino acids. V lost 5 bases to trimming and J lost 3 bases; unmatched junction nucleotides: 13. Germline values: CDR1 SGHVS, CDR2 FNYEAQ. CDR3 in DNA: TGTGCCAGCAGCCAACCCGGCCTAGCGGACTTCTACAATGAGCAGTTCTTC. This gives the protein CASSQPGLADFYNEQFF. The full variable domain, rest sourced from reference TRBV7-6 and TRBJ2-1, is GAGVSQSPRYKVTKRGQDVALRCDPISGHVSLYWYRQALGQGPEFLTYFNYEAQQDKSGLPNDRFSAERPEGSISTLTIQRTEQRDSAMYRCASSQPGLADFYNEQFFGPGTRLTVL.

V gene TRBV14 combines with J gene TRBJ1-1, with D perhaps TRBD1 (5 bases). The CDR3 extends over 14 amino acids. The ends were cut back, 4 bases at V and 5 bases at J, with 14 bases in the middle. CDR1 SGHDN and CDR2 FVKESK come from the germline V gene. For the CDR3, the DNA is TGTGCCAGCAGCCTCTTTGGGGGGGGGACTGAAGCTTTCTTT. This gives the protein CASSLFGGGTEAFF. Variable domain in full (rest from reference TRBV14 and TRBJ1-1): EAGVTQFPSHSVIEKGQTVTLRCDPISGHDNLYWYRRVMGKEIKFLLHFVKESKQDESGMPNNRFLAERTGGTYSTLKVQPAELEDSGVYFCASSLFGGGTEAFFGQGTRLTVV.

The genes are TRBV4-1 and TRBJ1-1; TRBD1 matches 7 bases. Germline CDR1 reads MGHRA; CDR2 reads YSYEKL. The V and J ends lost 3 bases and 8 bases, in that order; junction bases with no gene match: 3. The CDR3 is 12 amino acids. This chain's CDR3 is CASSHPGQEAFF. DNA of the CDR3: TGCGCCAGCAGCCATCCGGGACAGGAAGCTTTCTTT.

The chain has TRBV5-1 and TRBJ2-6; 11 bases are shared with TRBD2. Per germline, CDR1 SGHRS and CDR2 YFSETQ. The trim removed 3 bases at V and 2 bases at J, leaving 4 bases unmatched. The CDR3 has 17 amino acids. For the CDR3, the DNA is TGCGCCAGCAGCTATCTAGCGGGAGGCCCTGGGGCCAACGTCCTGACTTTC. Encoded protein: CASSYLAGGPGANVLTF.

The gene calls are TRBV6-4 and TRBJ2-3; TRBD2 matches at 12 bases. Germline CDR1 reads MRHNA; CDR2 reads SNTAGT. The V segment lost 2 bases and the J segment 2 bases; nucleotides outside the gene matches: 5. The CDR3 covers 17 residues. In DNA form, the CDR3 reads TGTGCCAGCAGTGACGGGAGGACTAGCGGGGTCACAGATACGCAGTATTTT. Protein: CASSDGRTSGVTDTQYF.

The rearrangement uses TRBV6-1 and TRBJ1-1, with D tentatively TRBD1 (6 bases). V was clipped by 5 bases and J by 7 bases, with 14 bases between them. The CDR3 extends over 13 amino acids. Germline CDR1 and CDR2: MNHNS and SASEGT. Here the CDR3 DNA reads TGTGCCAGCAGTATCGGGACAAGGCTTGAAGCTTTCTTT. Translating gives CASSIGTRLEAFF.